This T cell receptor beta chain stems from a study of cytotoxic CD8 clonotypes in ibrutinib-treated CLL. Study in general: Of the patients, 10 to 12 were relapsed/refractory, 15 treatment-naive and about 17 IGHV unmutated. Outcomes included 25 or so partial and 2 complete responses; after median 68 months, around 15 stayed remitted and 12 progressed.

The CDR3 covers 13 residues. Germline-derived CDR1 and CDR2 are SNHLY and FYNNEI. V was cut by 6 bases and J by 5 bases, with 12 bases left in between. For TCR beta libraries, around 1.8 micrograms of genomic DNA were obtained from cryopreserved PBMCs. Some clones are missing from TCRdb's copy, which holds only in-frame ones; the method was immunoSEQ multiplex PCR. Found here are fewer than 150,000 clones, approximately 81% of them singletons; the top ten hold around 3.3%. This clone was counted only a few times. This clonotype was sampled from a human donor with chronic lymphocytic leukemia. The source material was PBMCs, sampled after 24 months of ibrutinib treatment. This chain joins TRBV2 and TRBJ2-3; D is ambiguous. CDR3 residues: CASSALPQDTQYF. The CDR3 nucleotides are TGTGCCAGCAGCGCCCTACCCCAAGATACGCAGTATTTT.